This entry describes one T cell receptor (beta chain). Its antigen is as yet unknown. This sample is part of a study of cytomegalovirus exposure and HLA in healthy donors. Notes on the study in general: The study flagged some 180 TCR beta chains as cytomegalovirus-associated.

The PCR ran on 60 Vbeta and 13 Jbeta primers. Clones were read by immunoSEQ multiplex PCR, and TCRdb kept only the in-frame ones, dropping some. The sample carries some 150,000 clones, less than 85% recorded once. This CDR3 has 16 amino acids. From germline, CDR1 is MRHNA and CDR2 SNTAGT. Trimming removed 4 bases from V and 7 bases from J; junction bases left unmatched: 15. Sequencing was done on a sample of PBMCs. The sequence was collected from a woman aged 55 to 70 in good health and CMV-seropositive. The J gene is TRBJ1-2, the V gene TRBV6-4, with 7 positions matching TRBD1. For the CDR3, the DNA is TGTGCCAGCAGTGCCGCCTCGACAGGGCACGGGGGTGGCTACACCTTC. This sequence encodes CASSAASTGHGGGYTF.